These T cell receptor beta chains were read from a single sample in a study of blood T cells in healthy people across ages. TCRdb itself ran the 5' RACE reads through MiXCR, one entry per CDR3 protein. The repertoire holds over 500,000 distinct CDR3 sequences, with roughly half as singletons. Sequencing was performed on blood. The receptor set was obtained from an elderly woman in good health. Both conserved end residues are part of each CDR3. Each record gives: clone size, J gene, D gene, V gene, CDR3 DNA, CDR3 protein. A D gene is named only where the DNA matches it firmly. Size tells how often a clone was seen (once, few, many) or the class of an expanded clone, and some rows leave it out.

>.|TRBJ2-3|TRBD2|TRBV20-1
TGCAGTGCTCCCGATTGGACTAGCGGGAGGGATACGCAGTATTTT
CSAPDWTSGRDTQYF
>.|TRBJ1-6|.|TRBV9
TGTGCCAGCAGCGTAGGTCAGGGTTTGTCCTATAATTCACCCCTCCACTTT
CASSVGQGLSYNSPLHF
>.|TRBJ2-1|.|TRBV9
TGTGCCAGCAGCGCGGCTCTTCTCATGGGGCAGTTCTTC
CASSAALLMGQFF
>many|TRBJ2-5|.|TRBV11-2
TGTGCCAGCAGCCACGGACAGAGACAAGAGACCCAGTACTTC
CASSHGQRQETQYF
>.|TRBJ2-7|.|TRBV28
TGTGCCAGCCTAGCGCAATGGTACAATGAGCAGTACTTC
CASLAQWYNEQYF
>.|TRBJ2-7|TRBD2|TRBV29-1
TGCAGCGTTGTAATAGCGGGAGGGGGCGAGCAGTACTTC
CSVVIAGGGEQYF
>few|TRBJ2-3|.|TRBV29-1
TGCAGCGCGCCTTTCCGGCAGTCCCTTGATACGCAGTATTTT
CSAPFRQSLDTQYF
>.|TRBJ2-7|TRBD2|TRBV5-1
TGCGCCAGCGGCTCCCAAAAGACTAGCGTCACCTACGAGCAGTACTTC
CASGSQKTSVTYEQYF
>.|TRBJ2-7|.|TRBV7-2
TGTGCCAGCAGCTTAGACAGACCCTACGAGCAGTACTTC
CASSLDRPYEQYF
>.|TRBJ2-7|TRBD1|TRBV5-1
TGCGCCAGCAGCCCCCGACAGGGTGGCGTTGACGAGCAGTACTTC
CASSPRQGGVDEQYF
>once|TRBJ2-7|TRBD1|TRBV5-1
TGCGCCAGCAGCCTCGGACAGGGGGCCTCCCACGAGCAGTACTTC
CASSLGQGASHEQYF
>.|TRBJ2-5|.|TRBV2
TGTGCCAGCAGTGAAGGGAGTAGGGAGACCCAGTACTTC
CASSEGSRETQYF
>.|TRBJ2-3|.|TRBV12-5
TGTGCTAGTGGTTTGGTACCGGGGGACAGCCTCACTCGGGTGGATGCGCAGTATTTT
CASGLVPGDSLTRVDAQYF
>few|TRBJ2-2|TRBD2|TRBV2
TGTGCCAGCAGTTTACCTAGCGGCGCGAACACCGGGGAGCTGTTTTTT
CASSLPSGANTGELFF
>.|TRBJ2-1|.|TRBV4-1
TGCGCCAGCAGCCAAGCCCCACCGGTCGGTAATGAGCAGTTCTTC
CASSQAPPVGNEQFF
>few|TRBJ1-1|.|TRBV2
TGTGCCAGCAGTGACAAAATACGGAACACTGAAGCTTTCTTT
CASSDKIRNTEAFF
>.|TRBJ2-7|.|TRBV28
TGTGCCAGCAGTGCCACCTTCCTATACGAGCAGTACTTC
CASSATFLYEQYF
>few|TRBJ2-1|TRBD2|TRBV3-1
TGTGCCAGCAGCCCACTAGCGGGAGGGGTCCCTAATGAGCAGTTCTTC
CASSPLAGGVPNEQFF
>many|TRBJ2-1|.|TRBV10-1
TGCGCCAGCAGTGAGTCCACTAGTTTATGGGAGCAGTTCTTC
CASSESTSLWEQFF
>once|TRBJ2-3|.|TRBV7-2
TGTGCCAGCCGCCCCCCGGGACCCAGCACAGATACGCAGTATTTT
CASRPPGPSTDTQYF
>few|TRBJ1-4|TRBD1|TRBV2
TGTGCCAGCAGCGATGGGACAGCTGAAAAACTGTTTTTT
CASSDGTAEKLFF
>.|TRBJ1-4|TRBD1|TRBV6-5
TGTGCCAGCAAACGCCAGACAGGGTATAATGAAAAACTGTTTTTT
CASKRQTGYNEKLFF
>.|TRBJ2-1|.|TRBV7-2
TGTGCCAGCAGCTTAGCGCATTACAATGAGCAGTTCTTC
CASSLAHYNEQFF
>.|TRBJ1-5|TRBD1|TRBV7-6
TGTGCCAGCAGCTTAGAATTGGCCAGGGGGTGGCCCCAGCATTTT
CASSLELARGWPQHF
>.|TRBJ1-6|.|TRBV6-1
TGTGCCAGCAGTGAAGTGGGAAGTAATTCACCCCTCCACTTT
CASSEVGSNSPLHF
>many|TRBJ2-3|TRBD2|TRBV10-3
TGTGCCATAGGACTAGCGGGCGCCGAAGATACGCAGTATTTT
CAIGLAGAEDTQYF
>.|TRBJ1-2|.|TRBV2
TGTGCCAGCAGTGAAGACGGAAACTATGGCTACACCTTC
CASSEDGNYGYTF
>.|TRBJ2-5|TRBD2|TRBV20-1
TGCAGTGCTAGAGATCCTAGCGGGGCTCAAGAGACCCAGTACTTC
CSARDPSGAQETQYF
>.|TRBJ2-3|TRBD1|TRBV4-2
TGTGCCAGCAGGGGACAGGGATGGACAGATACGCAGTATTTT
CASRGQGWTDTQYF
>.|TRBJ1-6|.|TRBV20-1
TGCAGTGCTAGAGATGTCGCCACTCTCTCCTATAATTCACCCCTCCACTTT
CSARDVATLSYNSPLHF
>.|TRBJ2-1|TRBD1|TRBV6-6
TGTGCCAGCAGTTACCCGGACAGGGGATCGAATGAGCAGTTCTTC
CASSYPDRGSNEQFF
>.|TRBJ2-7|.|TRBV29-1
TGCAGCGTTGAAGTAGGGGACGGTTCCTACGAGCAGTACTTC
CSVEVGDGSYEQYF
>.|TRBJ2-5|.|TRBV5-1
TGCGCCAGCAGCTTTCAGGGACACTTACAAGAGACCCAGTACTTC
CASSFQGHLQETQYF
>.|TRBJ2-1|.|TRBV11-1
TGTGCCAGCAGCTTAATGGCGGGGGCCGTCAATGAGCAGTTCTTC
CASSLMAGAVNEQFF
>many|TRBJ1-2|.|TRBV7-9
TGTGCCAGCAGCTTACTACAGATCTATGGCTACACCTTC
CASSLLQIYGYTF
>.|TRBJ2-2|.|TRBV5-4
TGTGCCAGCAGCGTGGACAGCTCGAACACCGGGGAGCTGTTTTTT
CASSVDSSNTGELFF
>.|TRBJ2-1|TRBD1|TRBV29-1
TGCAGCGTTGAAGAGGCGACAGGGAACTCCTACAATGAGCAGTTCTTC
CSVEEATGNSYNEQFF
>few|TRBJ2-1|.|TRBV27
TGTGCCAGCAGTAGGGAAAAGCCGGGTTCCTACAATGAGCAGTTCTTC
CASSREKPGSYNEQFF
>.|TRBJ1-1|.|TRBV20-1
TGCAGTGCTAGAGGGTGGGGCGCGGGGGGCAAGACTGAAGCTTTCTTT
CSARGWGAGGKTEAFF
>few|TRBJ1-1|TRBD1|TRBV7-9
TGTGCCAGCAGCTCGGGACAGACCTACACTGAAGCTTTCTTT
CASSSGQTYTEAFF
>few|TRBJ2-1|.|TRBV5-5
TGTGCCAGCAGCTATGGAAGAGGCGGGACGGAATTAAATGAGCAGTTCTTC
CASSYGRGGTELNEQFF
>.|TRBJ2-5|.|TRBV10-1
TGCGCCAGCAGTGAGTTGGGGGCGCAAGAGACCCAGTACTTC
CASSELGAQETQYF
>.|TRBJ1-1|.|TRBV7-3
TGTACCAGCAGCTTAACGGCGGGAGGGCACACTGAAGCTTTCTTT
CTSSLTAGGHTEAFF
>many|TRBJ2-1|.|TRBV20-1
TGCAGTGCTAGACGAGGGGGGGCTTACAATGAGCAGTTCTTC
CSARRGGAYNEQFF
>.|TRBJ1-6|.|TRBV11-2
TGTGCCAGCAGTCCTCAGGGACCAAGCTCCTATAATTCACCCCTCCACTTT
CASSPQGPSSYNSPLHF
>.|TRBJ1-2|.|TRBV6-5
TGTGCCAGCAGCCTTAGGGGACGGGGTTTCGGTGGCTACACCTTC
CASSLRGRGFGGYTF
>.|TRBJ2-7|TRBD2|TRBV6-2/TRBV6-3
TGTGCCAGCAAGGCTAGCGGGAGAAGATACGAGCAGTACTTC
CASKASGRRYEQYF
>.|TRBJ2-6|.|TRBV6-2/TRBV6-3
TGTGCCAGCAGTTCCAGGCAGTACGGCTCTGGGGCCAACGTCCTGACTTTC
CASSSRQYGSGANVLTF
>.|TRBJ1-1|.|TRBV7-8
TGTGCCAGCAGATTACAACAGGAGCAAAACACTGAAGCTTTCTTT
CASRLQQEQNTEAFF
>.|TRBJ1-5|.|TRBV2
TGTGCCAGCAGGGGAGTTTATCAGCCCCAGCATTTT
CASRGVYQPQHF
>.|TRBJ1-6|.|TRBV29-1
TGCAGCATACAGTCGAATAATTCACCCCTCCACTTT
CSIQSNNSPLHF
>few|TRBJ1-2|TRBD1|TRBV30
TGTGCCTGGAGTCCCACAGGGGTGGATGGCTACACCTTC
CAWSPTGVDGYTF
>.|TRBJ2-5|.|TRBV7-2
TGTGCCAGCAGCTTAGGGAGATCGACAGATAGCAGGGGGACCCAGTACTTC
CASSLGRSTDSRGTQYF
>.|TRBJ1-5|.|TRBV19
TGTGCCAGTAGTATACAAACTAATCAGCCCCAGCATTTT
CASSIQTNQPQHF
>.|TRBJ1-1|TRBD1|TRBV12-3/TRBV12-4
TGTGCCAGCAGTTTGGCAGGGGGGGCGGGCGACACTGAAGCTTTCTTT
CASSLAGGAGDTEAFF